The clone carrying this T cell receptor (beta chain) was recorded at least ten times. Its antigen is not identified. The repertoire was sequenced with immunoSEQ multiplex PCR; TCRdb's copy has only in-frame clones and lacks some. The sample contains some 16,000 clones, none of them singletons. A marrow graft followed busulfan-fludarabine conditioning, with cyclophosphamide on days +3 and +4. CDR1 is MDHEN and CDR2 is SYDVKM in the germline V gene. The trim removed 2 bases at V and 3 bases at J, leaving 3 bases unmatched. The CDR3 totals 14 residues. This sample is drawn from a study of T cells after posttransplantation cyclophosphamide. General study points: Recipient CMV seropositivity and CMV reactivation strongly tracked TRB clonality. Tissue-infiltrating T cells from skin or gut overlapped little with blood T cells.

The sequence was obtained from a female patient younger than 45 who received an allogeneic stem cell transplant from a related donor, was CMV-positive, and had no GVHD. These T cells may partly come from the graft donor. This chain uses TRBV28 with TRBJ1-1, with 7 bases aligning to TRBD1. The source was PBMCs, collected after allogeneic stem cell transplant with posttransplant cyclophosphamide. In DNA, the CDR3 is TGTGCCAGCAGTTTAGCCGGGACAGACACTGAAGCTTTCTTT. Its translation: CASSLAGTDTEAFF.